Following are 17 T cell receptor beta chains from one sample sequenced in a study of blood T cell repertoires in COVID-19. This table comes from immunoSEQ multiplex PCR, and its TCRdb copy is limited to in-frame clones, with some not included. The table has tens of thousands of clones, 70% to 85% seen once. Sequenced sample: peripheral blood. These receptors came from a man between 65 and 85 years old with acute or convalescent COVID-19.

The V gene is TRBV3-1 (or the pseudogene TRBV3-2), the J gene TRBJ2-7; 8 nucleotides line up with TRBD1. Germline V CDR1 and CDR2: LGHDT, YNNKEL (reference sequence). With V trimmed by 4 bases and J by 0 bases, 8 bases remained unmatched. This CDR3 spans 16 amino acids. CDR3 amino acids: CASSRKGQALSYEQYF. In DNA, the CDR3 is TGTGCCAGCAGCCGGAAGGGACAGGCCCTCTCCTACGAGCAGTACTTC.

The CDR3 is CASSSRQGIRAGELFF. The CDR3, as DNA: TGTGCCAGCAGCTCAAGACAGGGGATACGCGCCGGGGAGCTGTTTTTT. The V and J genes are TRBV9 and TRBJ2-2; 8 bases align to TRBD1. The J segment lost 6 bases and the V segment lost 4 bases, leaving 11 bases of the junction unmatched. The germline V gene encodes CDR1 SGDLS and CDR2 YYNGEE. The CDR3 length is 16 residues.

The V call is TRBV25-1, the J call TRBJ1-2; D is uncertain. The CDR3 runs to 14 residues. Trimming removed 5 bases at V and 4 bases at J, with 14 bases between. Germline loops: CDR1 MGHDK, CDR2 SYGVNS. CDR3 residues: CASSLRGGVYGYTF. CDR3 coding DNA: TGTGCCAGCAGTTTGAGAGGCGGAGTCTATGGCTACACCTTC.

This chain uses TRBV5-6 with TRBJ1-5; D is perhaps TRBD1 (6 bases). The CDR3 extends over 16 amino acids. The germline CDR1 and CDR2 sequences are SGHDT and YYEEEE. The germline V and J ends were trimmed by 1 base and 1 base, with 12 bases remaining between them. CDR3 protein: CASSLHEGGSNQPQHF. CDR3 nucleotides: TGTGCCAGCAGCTTGCACGAGGGGGGGAGCAATCAGCCCCAGCATTTT.

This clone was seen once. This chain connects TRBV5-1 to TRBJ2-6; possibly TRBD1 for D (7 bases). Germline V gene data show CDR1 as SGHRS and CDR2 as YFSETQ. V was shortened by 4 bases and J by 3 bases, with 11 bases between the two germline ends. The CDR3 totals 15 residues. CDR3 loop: CASSRGRDGANVLTF. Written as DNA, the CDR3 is TGCGCCAGCAGCAGGGGGCGGGATGGGGCCAACGTCCTGACTTTC.

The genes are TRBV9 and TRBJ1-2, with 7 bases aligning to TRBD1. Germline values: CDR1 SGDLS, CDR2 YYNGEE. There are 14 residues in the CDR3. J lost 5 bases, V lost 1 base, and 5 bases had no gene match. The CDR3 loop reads CASSVPGTAYGYTF. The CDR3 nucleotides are TGTGCCAGCAGCGTACCCGGGACAGCTTATGGCTACACCTTC.

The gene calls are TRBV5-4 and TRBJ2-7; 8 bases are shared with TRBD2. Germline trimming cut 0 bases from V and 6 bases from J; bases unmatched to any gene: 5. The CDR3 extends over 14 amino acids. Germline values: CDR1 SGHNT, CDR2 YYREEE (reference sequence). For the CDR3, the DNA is TGTGCCAGCAGCTTGGAAAGCGGGAGAGGCGAGCAGTACTTC. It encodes CASSLESGRGEQYF.

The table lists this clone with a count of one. This chain's CDR3 is CASSVGGLITETQYF. In DNA form, the CDR3 reads TGTGCCAGCAGCGTAGGAGGTCTGATTACGGAGACCCAGTACTTC. The rearrangement uses TRBV9 and TRBJ2-5; D not resolved. CDR1 and CDR2 from the germline V gene are SGDLS and YYNGEE. Trimming removed 0 bases at V and 5 bases at J, with 14 bases between. The CDR3 runs 15 residues.

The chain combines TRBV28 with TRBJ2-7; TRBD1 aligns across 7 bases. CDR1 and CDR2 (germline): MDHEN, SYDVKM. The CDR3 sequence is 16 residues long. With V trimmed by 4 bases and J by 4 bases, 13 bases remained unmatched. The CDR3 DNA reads TGTGCCAGCAGTTCCGCCTCTCGGGACAGAAATTACGAGCAGTACTTC. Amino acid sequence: CASSSASRDRNYEQYF. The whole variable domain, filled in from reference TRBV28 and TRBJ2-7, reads DVKVTQSSRYLVKRTGEKVFLECVQDMDHENMFWYRQDPGLGLRLIYFSYDVKMKEKGDIPEGYSVSREKKERFSLILESASTNQTSMYLCASSSASRDRNYEQYFGPGTRLTVT.

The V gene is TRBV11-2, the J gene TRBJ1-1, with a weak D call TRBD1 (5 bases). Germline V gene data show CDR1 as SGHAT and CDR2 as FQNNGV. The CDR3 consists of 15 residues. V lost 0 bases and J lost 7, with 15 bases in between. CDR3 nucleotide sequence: TGTGCCAGCAGCTTAGATGGGGATGGGGGGTTTGAAGCTTTCTTT. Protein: CASSLDGDGGFEAFF. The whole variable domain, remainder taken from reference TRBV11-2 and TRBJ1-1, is EAGVAQSPRYKIIEKRQSVAFWCNPISGHATLYWYQQILGQGPKLLIQFQNNGVVDDSQLPKDRFSAERLKGVDSTLKIQPAKLEDSAVYLCASSLDGDGGFEAFFGQGTRLTVV.

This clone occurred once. The CDR3 is CASSQKWTGGLHF. Written as DNA, the CDR3 is TGTGCCAGTAGTCAAAAATGGACAGGGGGCCTCCACTTT. This chain connects TRBV19 to TRBJ1-6; 10 bases agree with TRBD1. Trimming took 5 bases from V and 15 from J; bases not matched to a gene: 7. Germline V gives CDR1 LNHDA, CDR2 SQIVND (reference sequence). This CDR3 has 13 amino acids.

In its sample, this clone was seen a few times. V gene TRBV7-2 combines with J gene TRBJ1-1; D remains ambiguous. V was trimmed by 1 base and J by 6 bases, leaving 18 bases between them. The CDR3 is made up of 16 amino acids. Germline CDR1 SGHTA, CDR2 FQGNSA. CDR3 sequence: CASSLGADWLGAEAFF. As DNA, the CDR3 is TGTGCCAGCAGCTTAGGGGCGGACTGGCTTGGGGCTGAAGCTTTCTTT.

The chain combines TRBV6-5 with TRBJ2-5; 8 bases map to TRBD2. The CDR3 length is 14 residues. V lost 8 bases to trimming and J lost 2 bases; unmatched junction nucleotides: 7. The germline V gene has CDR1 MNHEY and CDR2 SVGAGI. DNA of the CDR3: TGTGCCAGCTTTAACGGGGGGGGACAAGAGACCCAGTACTTC. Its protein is CASFNGGGQETQYF.

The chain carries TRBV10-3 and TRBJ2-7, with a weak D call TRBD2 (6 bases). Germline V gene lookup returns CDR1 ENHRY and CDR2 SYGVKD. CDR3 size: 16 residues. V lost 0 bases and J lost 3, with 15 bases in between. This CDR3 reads CAISESGGEVGYEQYF. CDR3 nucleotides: TGTGCCATCAGTGAGTCCGGAGGGGAGGTTGGCTACGAGCAGTACTTC.

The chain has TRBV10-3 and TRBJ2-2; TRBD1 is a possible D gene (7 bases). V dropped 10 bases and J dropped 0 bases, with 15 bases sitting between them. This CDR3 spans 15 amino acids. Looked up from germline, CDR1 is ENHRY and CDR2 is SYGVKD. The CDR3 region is CATKEGAANTGELFF. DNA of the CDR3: TGTGCCACCAAGGAGGGGGCCGCGAACACCGGGGAGCTGTTTTTT.

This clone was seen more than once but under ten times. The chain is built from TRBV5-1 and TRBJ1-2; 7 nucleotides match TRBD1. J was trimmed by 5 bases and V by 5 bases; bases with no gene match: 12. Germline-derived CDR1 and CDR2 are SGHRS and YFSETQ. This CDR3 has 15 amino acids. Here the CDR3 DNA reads TGCGCCAGCAGGATAGCGTACAGGGGTCCATATGGCTACACCTTC. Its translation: CASRIAYRGPYGYTF.

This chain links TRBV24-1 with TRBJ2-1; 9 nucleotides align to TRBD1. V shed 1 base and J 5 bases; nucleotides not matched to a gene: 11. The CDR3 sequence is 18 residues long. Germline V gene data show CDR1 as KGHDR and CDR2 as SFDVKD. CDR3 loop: CATSDLAGTGKGNNEQFF. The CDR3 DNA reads TGTGCCACCAGTGATTTAGCCGGGACAGGGAAAGGAAACAATGAGCAGTTCTTC.